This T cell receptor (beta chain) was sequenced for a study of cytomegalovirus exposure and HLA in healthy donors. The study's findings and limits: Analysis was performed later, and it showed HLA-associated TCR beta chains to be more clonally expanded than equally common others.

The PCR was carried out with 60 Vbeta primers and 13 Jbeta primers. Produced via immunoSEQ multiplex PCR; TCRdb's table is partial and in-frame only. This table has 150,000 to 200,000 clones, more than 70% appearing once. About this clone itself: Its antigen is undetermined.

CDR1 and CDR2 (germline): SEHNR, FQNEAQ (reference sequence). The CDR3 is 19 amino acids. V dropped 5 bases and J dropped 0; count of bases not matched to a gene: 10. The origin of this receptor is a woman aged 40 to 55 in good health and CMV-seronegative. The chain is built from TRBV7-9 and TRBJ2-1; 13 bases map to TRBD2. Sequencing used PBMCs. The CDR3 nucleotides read TGTGCCAGCAGCCCTCCATCGGGACTAGCGGGACGCTCCTACAATGAGCAGTTCTTC. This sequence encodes CASSPPSGLAGRSYNEQFF.